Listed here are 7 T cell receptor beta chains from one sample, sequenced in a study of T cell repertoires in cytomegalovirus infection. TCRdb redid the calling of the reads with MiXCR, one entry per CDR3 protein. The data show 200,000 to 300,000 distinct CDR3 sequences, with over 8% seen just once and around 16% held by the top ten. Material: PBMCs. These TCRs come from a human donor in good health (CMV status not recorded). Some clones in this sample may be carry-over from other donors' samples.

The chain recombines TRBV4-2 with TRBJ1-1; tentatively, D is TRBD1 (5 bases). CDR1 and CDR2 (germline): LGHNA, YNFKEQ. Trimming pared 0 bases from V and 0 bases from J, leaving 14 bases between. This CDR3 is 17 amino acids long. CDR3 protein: CASSQDTGGTMNTEAFF. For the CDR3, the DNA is TGTGCCAGCAGCCAAGATACCGGGGGAACAATGAACACTGAAGCTTTCTTT.

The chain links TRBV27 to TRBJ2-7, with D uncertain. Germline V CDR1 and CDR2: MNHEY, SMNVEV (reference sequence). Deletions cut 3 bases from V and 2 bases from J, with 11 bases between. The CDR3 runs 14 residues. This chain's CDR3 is CASSFFAGTYEQYF. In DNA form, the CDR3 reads TGTGCCAGCAGTTTTTTCGCCGGCACCTACGAGCAGTACTTC.

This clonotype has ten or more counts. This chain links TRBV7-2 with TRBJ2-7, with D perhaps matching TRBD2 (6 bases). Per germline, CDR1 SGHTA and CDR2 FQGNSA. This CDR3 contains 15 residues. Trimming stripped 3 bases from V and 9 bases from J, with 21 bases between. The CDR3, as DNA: TGTGCCAGCAGCTTGGGGGTCGGGAGCTCGATGGGGCAGTACTTC. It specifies CASSLGVGSSMGQYF.

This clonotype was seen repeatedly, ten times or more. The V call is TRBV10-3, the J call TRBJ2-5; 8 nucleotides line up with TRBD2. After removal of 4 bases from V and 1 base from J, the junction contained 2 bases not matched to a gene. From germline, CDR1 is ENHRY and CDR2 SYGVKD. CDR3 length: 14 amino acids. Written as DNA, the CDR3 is TGTGCCATCAGTGCTAGCGGGTCCCAAGAGACCCAGTACTTC. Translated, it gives CAISASGSQETQYF.

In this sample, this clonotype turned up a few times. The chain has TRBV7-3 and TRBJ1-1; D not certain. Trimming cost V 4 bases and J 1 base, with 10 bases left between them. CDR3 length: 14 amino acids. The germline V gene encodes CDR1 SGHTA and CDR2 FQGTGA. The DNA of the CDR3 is TGTGCCAGCAGCTCATCTGCCGGGAACACTGAAGCTTTCTTT. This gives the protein CASSSSAGNTEAFF.

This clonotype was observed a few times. CDR3 sequence: CASSPGIIAGTEAFF. The DNA for the CDR3 is TGTGCCAGCAGCCCAGGGATTATAGCCGGCACTGAAGCTTTCTTT. The rearrangement uses TRBV7-8 and TRBJ1-1; TRBD1 might be the D (5 bases). The CDR3 loop spans 15 amino acids. From germline, CDR1 is SGHVS and CDR2 FQNEAQ. Trimming cost V 5 bases and J 4 bases, with 17 bases left between them.

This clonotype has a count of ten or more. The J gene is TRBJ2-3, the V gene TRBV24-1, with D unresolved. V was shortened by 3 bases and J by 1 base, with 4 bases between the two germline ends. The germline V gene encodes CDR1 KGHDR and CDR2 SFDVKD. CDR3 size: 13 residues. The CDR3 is CATSDPGTDTQYF. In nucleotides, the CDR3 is TGTGCCACCAGTGATCCAGGCACAGATACGCAGTATTTT.